This TCR beta chain was obtained from a study of cytomegalovirus exposure and HLA in healthy donors. Vbeta (60) and Jbeta (13) primers were used in the PCR. Assay: immunoSEQ multiplex PCR; the TCRdb copy retains only in-frame clones and omits some. The profile shows 140,000 to 150,000 clones, 80% to 90% of them singletons. Germline values: CDR1 SGHVS, CDR2 FQNEAQ. CDR3 size: 17 residues. Those who donated were healthy bone marrow donors. V is TRBV7-8 and J is TRBJ2-5; 7 positions match TRBD2. Matching the DNA end better, TRBJ2-7 makes the J call doubtful. The clonotype was recovered from a boy aged 2-15 years in good health and CMV-seronegative. Sequencing was done on a sample of PBMCs. In DNA, the CDR3 is TGTGCCAGCAGCTTAATGGCAGGACCGGGAGGTTACTACGAGCAGTACTTC. It yields the protein CASSLMAGPGGYYEQYF.